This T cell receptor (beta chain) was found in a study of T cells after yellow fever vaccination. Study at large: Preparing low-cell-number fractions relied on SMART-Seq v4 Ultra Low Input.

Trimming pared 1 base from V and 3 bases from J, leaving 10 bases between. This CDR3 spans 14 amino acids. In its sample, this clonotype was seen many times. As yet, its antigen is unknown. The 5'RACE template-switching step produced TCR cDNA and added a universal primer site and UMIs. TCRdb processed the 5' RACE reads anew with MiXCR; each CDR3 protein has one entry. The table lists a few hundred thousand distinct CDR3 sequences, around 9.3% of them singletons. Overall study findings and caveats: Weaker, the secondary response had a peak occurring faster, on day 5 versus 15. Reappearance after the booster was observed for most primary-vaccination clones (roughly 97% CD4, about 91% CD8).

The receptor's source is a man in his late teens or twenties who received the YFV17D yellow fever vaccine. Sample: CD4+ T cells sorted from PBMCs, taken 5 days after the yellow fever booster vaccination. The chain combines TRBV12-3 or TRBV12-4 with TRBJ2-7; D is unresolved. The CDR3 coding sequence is TGTGCCAGCAGTTTAGGGCTCATAAACTACGAGCAGTACGTC. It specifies CASSLGLINYEQYV.